This TCR beta chain was observed in a study of CD8 T cells in ankylosing spondylitis. TCRdb reprocessed the 5' RACE reads with MiXCR, giving one entry per CDR3 protein. The sample lists fewer than 250,000 distinct CDR3 sequences; about 10% were seen once. CDR3 length equals 13 residues. V shed 4 bases and J shed 0 bases, with 9 bases lying between them. Germline-derived CDR1 and CDR2 are SQVTM and ANQGSEA. The J gene is TRBJ1-1, the V gene TRBV29-1; D uncertain. The sequenced sample consisted of blood, either unsorted or a sorted T cell fraction (not recorded which). The receptor's source is a male donor with ankylosing spondylitis or in good health (not recorded which). CDR3 protein: CSVVDILNTEAFF. In nucleotides, the CDR3 is TGCAGCGTTGTCGACATTCTGAACACTGAAGCTTTCTTT.